Reported below is one TCR beta chain. Sequenced by immunoSEQ multiplex PCR; TCRdb stores in-frame clones only, minus some. The repertoire holds 40,000 to 50,000 clones, 70% to 90% seen once, with around 10% in the top ten. This entry is derived from a study of OX40 agonist ivuxolimab in advanced cancers. Study details: Dosing consisted of intravenous ivuxolimab at 0.01 to 10 mg/kg every 2 weeks. The diagnoses of dose-escalation patients were hepatocellular carcinoma, melanoma, renal cell or head and neck cancer.

Between the trimmed V and J ends, which lost 5 bases and 8 bases, there was a span of 21 bases. Germline V gives CDR1 SEHNR, CDR2 FQNEAQ (reference sequence). This CDR3 contains 15 residues. The chain recombines TRBV7-9 with TRBJ1-2; possible D gene TRBD1, 5 bases. The receptor was isolated from an adult with an advanced solid tumor such as melanoma, head and neck, liver or kidney cancer. The sample was CD4+ or CD8+ T cells sorted from blood, taken in a trial of the OX40 agonist ivuxolimab. The CDR3 reads CASSPPRGDVFGYTF. The CDR3 region has the DNA TGTGCCAGCAGCCCCCCAAGGGGTGATGTTTTCGGCTACACCTTC. The variable domain in full, completed from reference TRBV7-9 and TRBJ1-2, reads DTGVSQNPRHKITKRGQNVTFRCDPISEHNRLYWYRQTLGQGPEFLTYFQNEAQLEKSRLLSDRFSAERPKGSFSTLEIQRTEQGDSAMYLCASSPPRGDVFGYTFGSGTRLTVV.